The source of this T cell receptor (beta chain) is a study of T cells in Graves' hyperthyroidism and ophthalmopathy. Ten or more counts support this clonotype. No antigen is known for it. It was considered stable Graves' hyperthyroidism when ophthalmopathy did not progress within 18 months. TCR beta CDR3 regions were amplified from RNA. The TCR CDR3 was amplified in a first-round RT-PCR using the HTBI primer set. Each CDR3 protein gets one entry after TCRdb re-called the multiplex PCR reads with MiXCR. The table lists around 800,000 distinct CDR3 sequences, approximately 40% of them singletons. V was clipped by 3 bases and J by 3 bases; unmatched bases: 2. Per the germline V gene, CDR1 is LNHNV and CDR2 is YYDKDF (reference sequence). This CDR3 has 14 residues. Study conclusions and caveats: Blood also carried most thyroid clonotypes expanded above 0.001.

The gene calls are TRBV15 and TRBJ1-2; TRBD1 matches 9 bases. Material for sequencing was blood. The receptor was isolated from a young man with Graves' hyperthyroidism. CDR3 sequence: CATSRGQGDYGYTF. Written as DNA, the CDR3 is TGTGCCACCAGCAGGGGACAGGGTGACTATGGCTACACCTTC.